The sequence of this T cell receptor beta chain was determined in a study of blood T cell repertoires in COVID-19. Study-wide context: In each case, the material was cDNA or gDNA derived from T cells, B-cell-depleted T cells, or PBMCs.

Method: immunoSEQ multiplex PCR; TCRdb's copy keeps in-frame clones and lacks some. The data show under 75,000 clones, approximately 92% seen once. CDR1 is MNHNY, CDR2 SVGAGI, per germline (reference sequence). The CDR3 has 14 amino acids. V lost 2 bases to trimming and J lost 5 bases; unmatched junction nucleotides: 5. The clonotype comes from a man aged 50 to 59 with acute or convalescent COVID-19. The sequenced sample consisted of peripheral blood. The chain joins TRBV6-6 to TRBJ1-1, with 7 bases fitting TRBD1. CDR3: CASSYVDRETEAFF. CDR3 nucleotide sequence: TGTGCCAGCAGTTACGTTGACAGGGAAACTGAAGCTTTCTTT.